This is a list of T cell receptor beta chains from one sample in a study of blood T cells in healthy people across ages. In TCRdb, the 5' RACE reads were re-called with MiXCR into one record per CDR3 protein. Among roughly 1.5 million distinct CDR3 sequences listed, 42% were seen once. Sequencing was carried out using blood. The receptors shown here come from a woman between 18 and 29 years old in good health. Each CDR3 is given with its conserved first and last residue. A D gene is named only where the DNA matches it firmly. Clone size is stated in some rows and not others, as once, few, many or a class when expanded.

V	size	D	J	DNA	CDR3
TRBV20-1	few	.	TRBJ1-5	TGCAGTGTGTTTCGGAGCAATCAGCCCCAGCATTTT	CSVFRSNQPQHF
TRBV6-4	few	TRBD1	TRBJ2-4	TGTGCCAGCAAGGACAGGGTCAAAAACATTCAGTACTTC	CASKDRVKNIQYF
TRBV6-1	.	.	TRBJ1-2	TGTGCCAGCAGTGAATTCTCCGATTGGGATGGCTACACCTTC	CASSEFSDWDGYTF
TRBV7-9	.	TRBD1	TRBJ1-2	TGTGCCAGCAGTGACAGGGGCGCTAATATCTATGGCTACACCTTC	CASSDRGANIYGYTF
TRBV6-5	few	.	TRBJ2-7	TGTGCCAGCAGTAAAACAACCTTCTCCTACGAGCAGTACTTC	CASSKTTFSYEQYF
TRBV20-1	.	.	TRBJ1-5	TGCAGTGCTAACCCGGGAGGCTATAGCAATCAGCCCCAGCATTTT	CSANPGGYSNQPQHF
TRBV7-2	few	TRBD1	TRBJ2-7	TGTGCCAGCAGCTTGGTACCGGGACAGGGAACCTACGAGCAGTACTTC	CASSLVPGQGTYEQYF
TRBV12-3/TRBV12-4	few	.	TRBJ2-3	TGTGCCAGCAGTTTATGGCCGGTTACGCAGTATTTT	CASSLWPVTQYF
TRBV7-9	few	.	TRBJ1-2	TGTGCCAGCAGTCCCGGTCCCCCTAACTATGGCTACACCTTC	CASSPGPPNYGYTF
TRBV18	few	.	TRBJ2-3	TGTGCCAGCTCACCACAGATCACAGATACGCAGTATTTT	CASSPQITDTQYF
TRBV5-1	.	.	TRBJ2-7	TGCGCCAGCAGCCCAGGGATAGCGTACAGCTACAATGAGCAGTACTTC	CASSPGIAYSYNEQYF
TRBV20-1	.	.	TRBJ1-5	TGCAGTGCTAGAAGGGGCGGGGTAAATCAGCCCCAGCATTTT	CSARRGGVNQPQHF
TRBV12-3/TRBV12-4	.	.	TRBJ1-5	TGTGCCAGCAGCCCAGACATGTCACTCCAGCCCCAGCATTTT	CASSPDMSLQPQHF
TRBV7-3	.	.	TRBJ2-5	TGTGCCAGCAGCTCCCTAGGTATCCAAGGGAATGAGCAGTACTTC	CASSSLGIQGNEQYF
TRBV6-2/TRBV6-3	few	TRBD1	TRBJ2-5	TGTGCCAGCAGCCCGGGACAGGGGGAAATCAATGAGCAGTACTTC	CASSPGQGEINEQYF
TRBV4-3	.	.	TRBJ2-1	TGCGCCAGCAGCCAAGATAGGACTGTCTACAATGAGCAGTTCTTC	CASSQDRTVYNEQFF
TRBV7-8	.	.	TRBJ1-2	TGTGCCAGCAGCTCCGCGCACAAGGGCCTCCAGTATGGCTACACCTTC	CASSSAHKGLQYGYTF
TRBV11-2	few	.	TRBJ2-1	TGTGCCAGCAGCTTAGATCTCGCCGCCGGCAGGTTCTTC	CASSLDLAAGRFF
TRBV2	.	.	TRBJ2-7	TGTGCCAGCACAGCGGTCTACGAGCAGTACTTC	CASTAVYEQYF
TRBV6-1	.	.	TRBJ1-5	TGTGCCAGCAATGAAGGGTTCCGGGACCAGCCCCAGCATTTT	CASNEGFRDQPQHF
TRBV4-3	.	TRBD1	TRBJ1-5	TGCACCAGCAGCCAAGGACAGGGACCCACTCAGCCCCAGCATTTT	CTSSQGQGPTQPQHF
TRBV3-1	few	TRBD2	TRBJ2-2	TGTGCCAGCAGCCGCACTAGCGGGAGGGGGCTCGGCACCGGGGAGCTGTTTTTT	CASSRTSGRGLGTGELFF
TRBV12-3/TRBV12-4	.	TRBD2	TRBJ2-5	TGTGCCAGCAGTTTATACGCTAGCGGGGGCCCTCTTGAGACCCAGTACTTC	CASSLYASGGPLETQYF
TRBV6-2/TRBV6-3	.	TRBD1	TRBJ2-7	TGTGCCAGCAGTTACGGAGACAGGGGGAGCTCCTACGAGCAGTACTTC	CASSYGDRGSSYEQYF
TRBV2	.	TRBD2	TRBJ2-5	TGTGCCAGCGTAGGACTAGCCGAGACCCAGTACTTC	CASVGLAETQYF
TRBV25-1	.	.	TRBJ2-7	TGTGCCAGCAGTGAATGGGTAGGGGGCTACGAGCAGTACTTC	CASSEWVGGYEQYF